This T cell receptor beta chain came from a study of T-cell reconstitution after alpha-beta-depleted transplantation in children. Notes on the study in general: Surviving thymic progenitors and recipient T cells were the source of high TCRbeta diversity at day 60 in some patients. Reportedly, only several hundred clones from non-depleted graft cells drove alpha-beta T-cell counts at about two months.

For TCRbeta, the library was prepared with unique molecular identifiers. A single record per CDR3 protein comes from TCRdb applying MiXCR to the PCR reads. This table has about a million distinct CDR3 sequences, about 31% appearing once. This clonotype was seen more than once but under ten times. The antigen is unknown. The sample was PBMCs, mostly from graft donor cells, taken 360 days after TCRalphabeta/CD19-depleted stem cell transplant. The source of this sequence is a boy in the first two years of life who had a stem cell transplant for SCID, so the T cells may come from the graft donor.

CDR3 bases: TGTGCCAGCAGCTTGGCACTAGCATTTGAAAAAGAGACCCAGTACTTC. Its protein product is CASSLALAFEKETQYF. This chain uses TRBV7-9 with TRBJ2-5; maybe TRBD2 (6 bases). V lost 3 bases to trimming and J lost 3 bases, with 17 bases between them. CDR1 SEHNR and CDR2 FQNEAQ come from the germline V gene (reference sequence). This CDR3 is built from 16 residues.